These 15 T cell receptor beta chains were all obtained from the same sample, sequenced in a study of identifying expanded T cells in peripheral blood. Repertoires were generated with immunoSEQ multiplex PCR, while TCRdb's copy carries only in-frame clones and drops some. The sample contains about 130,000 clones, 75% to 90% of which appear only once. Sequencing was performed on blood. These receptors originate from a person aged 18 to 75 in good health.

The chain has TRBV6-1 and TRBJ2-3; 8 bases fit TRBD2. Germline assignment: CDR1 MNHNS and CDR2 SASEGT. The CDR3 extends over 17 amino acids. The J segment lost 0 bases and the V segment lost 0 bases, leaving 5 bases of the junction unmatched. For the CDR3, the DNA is TGTGCCAGCAGTGAAGCCCCGTCTAGCGGGAGCACAGATACGCAGTATTTT. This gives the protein CASSEAPSSGSTDTQYF.

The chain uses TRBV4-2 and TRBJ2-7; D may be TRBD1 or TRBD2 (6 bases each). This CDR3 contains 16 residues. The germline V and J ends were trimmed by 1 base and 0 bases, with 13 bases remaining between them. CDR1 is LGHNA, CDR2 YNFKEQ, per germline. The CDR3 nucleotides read TGTGCCAGCAGCCAAGGTGGGGGGACACCCTCCTACGAGCAGTACTTC. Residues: CASSQGGGTPSYEQYF.

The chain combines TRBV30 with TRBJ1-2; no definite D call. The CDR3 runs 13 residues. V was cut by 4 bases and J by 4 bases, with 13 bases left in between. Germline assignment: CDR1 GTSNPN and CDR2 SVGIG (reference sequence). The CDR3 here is CAWTRTVGYGYTF. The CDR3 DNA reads TGTGCCTGGACAAGAACGGTGGGCTATGGCTACACCTTC.

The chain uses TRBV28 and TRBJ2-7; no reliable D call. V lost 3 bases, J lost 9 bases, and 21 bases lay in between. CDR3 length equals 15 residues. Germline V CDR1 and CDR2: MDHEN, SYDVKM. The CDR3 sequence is CASSFGDRVFFVQYF. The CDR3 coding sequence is TGTGCCAGCAGTTTCGGTGATAGGGTATTTTTCGTGCAGTACTTC. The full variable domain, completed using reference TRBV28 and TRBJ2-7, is DVKVTQSSRYLVKRTGEKVFLECVQDMDHENMFWYRQDPGLGLRLIYFSYDVKMKEKGDIPEGYSVSREKKERFSLILESASTNQTSMYLCASSFGDRVFFVQYFGPGTRLTVT.

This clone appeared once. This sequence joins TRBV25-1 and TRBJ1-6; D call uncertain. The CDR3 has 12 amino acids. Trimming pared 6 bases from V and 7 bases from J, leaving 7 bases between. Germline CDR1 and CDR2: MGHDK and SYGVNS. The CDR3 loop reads CASRISNSPLHF. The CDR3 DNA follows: TGTGCCAGCAGGATCTCGAATTCACCCCTCCACTTT.

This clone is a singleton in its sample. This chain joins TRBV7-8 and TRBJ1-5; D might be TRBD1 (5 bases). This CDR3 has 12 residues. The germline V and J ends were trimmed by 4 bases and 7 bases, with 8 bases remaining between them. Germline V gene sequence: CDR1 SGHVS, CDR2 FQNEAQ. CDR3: CASSWGEQPQHF. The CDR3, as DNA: TGTGCCAGCAGCTGGGGGGAGCAGCCCCAGCATTTT.

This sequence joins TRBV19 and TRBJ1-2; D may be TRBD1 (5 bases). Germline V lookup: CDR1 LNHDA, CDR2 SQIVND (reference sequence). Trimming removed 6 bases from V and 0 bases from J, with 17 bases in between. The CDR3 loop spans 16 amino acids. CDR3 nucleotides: TGTGCCAGTAGCCACCCGACGGGGACTACTAACTATGGCTACACCTTC. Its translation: CASSHPTGTTNYGYTF. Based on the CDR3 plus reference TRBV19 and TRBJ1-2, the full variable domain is DGGITQSPKYLFRKEGQNVTLSCEQNLNHDAMYWYRQDPGQGLRLIYYSQIVNDFQKGDIAEGYSVSREKKESFPLTVTSAQKNPTAFYLCASSHPTGTTNYGYTFGSGTRLTVV.

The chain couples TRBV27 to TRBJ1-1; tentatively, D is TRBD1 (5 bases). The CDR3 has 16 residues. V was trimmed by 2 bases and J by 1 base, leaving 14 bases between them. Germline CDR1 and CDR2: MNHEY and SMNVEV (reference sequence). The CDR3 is CASSLHGGTQNTEAFF. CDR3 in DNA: TGTGCCAGCAGTTTACACGGGGGAACCCAGAACACTGAAGCTTTCTTT.

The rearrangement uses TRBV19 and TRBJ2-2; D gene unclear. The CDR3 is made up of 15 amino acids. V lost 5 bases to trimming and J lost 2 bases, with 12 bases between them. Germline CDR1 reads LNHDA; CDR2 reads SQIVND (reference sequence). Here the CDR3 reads CASSSVGFNTGELFF. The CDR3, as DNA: TGTGCCAGTAGTTCAGTAGGGTTTAACACCGGGGAGCTGTTTTTT.

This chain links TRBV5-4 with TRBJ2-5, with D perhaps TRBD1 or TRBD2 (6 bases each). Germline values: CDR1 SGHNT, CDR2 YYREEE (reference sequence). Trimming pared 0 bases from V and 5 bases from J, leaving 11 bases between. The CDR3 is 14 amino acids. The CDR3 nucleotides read TGTGCCAGCAGCTTGGAGGGGGGAGCGGAGACCCAGTACTTC. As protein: CASSLEGGAETQYF.

The CDR3 sequence is CASKGTGVRSQPQHF. The CDR3 coding sequence is TGTGCCAGCAAGGGGACAGGGGTTCGCAGTCAGCCCCAGCATTTT. The chain carries TRBV6-5 and TRBJ1-5, with TRBD1 matching 10 bases. V lost 7 bases, J lost 6 bases, and 9 bases stayed unmatched. Germline CDR1 and CDR2: MNHEY and SVGAGI. The CDR3 extends over 15 amino acids.

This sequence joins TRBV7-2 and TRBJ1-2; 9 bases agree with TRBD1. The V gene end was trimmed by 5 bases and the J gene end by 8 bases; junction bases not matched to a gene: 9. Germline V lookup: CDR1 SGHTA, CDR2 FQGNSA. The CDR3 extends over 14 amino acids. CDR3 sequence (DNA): TGTGCCAGCAGCCCGGGACAGGGCATGGAGGGCTACACCTTC. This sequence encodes CASSPGQGMEGYTF.

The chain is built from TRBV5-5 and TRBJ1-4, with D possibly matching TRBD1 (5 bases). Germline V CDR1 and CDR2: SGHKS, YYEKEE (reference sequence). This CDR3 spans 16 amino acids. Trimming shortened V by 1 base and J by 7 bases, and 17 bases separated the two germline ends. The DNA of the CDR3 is TGTGCCAGCAGCTTGTCTCTGCAGGGCGGAAGTGAAAAACTGTTTTTT. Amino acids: CASSLSLQGGSEKLFF.

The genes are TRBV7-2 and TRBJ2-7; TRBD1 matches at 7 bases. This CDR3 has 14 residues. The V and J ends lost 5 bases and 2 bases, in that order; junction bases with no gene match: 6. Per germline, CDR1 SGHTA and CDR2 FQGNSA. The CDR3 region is CASSPWTGAYEQYF. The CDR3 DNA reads TGTGCCAGCAGCCCGTGGACAGGCGCCTACGAGCAGTACTTC.

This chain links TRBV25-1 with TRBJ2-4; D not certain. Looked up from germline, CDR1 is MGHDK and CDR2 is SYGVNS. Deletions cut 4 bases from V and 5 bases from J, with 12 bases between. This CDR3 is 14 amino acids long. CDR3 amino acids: CASSASTGENIQYF. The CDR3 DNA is TGTGCCAGCAGTGCCTCGACTGGAGAAAACATTCAGTACTTC. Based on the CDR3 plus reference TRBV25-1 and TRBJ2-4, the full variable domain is EADIYQTPRYLVIGTGKKITLECSQTMGHDKMYWYQQDPGMELHLIHYSYGVNSTEKGDLSSESTVSRIRTEHFPLTLESARPSHTSQYLCASSASTGENIQYFGAGTRLSVL.